A selection of T cell receptor beta chains follows, all from one sample in a study of ipilimumab plus nivolumab after autologous stem cell transplantation. Libraries were prepared by immunoSEQ multiplex PCR; TCRdb keeps only in-frame clonotypes and omits some of them. Altogether roughly 25,000 clones are present, just over 85% being singletons, with the ten largest covering 5.2%. The sequenced sample was PBMCs, obtained in a trial of ipilimumab plus nivolumab as post-transplant consolidation. The receptors derive from a male donor with diffuse large B-cell lymphoma. Each CDR3 is given with its conserved first and last residue. The order of the fields is clone size, V gene, J gene, D gene, CDR3 protein, CDR3 DNA. A D gene is named only where the DNA matches it firmly. The size entry is marked missing in some rows and otherwise reads once, few, many or a size class.

>few|TRBV11-2|TRBJ1-4|TRBD1
CASSDGQALGKLFF
TGTGCCAGCAGCGATGGACAGGCCCTCGGGAAACTGTTTTTT
>-|TRBV5-4|TRBJ1-2|TRBD1
CASGKPDRAAGYTF
TGTGCCAGCGGAAAACCGGACAGGGCGGCGGGCTACACCTTC
>-|TRBV7-7|TRBJ2-2|-
CASSLLPGLNTGELFF
TGTGCCAGCAGCTTACTTCCGGGGCTGAACACCGGGGAGCTGTTTTTT
>-|TRBV6-5|TRBJ2-2|TRBD1
CASREGQSTGELFF
TGTGCCAGCAGAGAGGGACAGTCCACCGGGGAGCTGTTTTTT
>-|TRBV5-4|TRBJ2-3|-
CASNSGGGALSTDTQYF
TGTGCCAGCAACTCGGGTGGGGGGGCCCTCAGCACAGATACGCAGTATTTT
>once|TRBV4-2|TRBJ2-5|-
CASSPVPQGPQETQYF
TGTGCCAGCAGCCCCGTGCCCCAGGGGCCCCAAGAGACCCAGTACTTC
>-|TRBV10-3|TRBJ1-1|-
CAISEYGGGPTEAFF
TGTGCCATCAGTGAGTATGGTGGGGGGCCCACTGAAGCTTTCTTT
>-|TRBV2|TRBJ2-2|TRBD1
CASRGQGTGELFF
TGTGCCAGCAGAGGACAGGGCACCGGGGAGCTGTTTTTT
>-|TRBV27|TRBJ1-2|-
CASSPGSGTGRQGYTF
TGTGCCAGCAGCCCAGGGTCGGGAACGGGTAGGCAAGGCTACACCTTC
>few|TRBV2|TRBJ2-3|TRBD2
CASRAPGLAGAADTQYF
TGTGCCAGCAGGGCGCCGGGACTAGCGGGGGCGGCAGATACGCAGTATTTT
>-|TRBV7-2|TRBJ1-1|-
CASSLPGTGARTAFF
TGTGCCAGCAGCTTACCCGGGACGGGGGCCCGGACAGCTTTCTTT
>-|TRBV11-3|TRBJ2-1|-
CASSSNNEQFF
TGTGCCAGCAGTTCTAACAATGAGCAGTTCTTC
>-|TRBV14|TRBJ2-7|-
CANLKGITYEQYF
TGTGCCAACCTAAAGGGTATAACCTACGAGCAGTACTTC
>few|TRBV20-1|TRBJ2-7|-
CSARGGYEQYF
TGCAGTGCTAGAGGGGGGTACGAGCAGTACTTC
>few|TRBV15|TRBJ1-6|-
CATSREAYYNSPLHF
TGTGCCACCAGCAGAGAGGCGTACTATAATTCACCCCTCCACTTT
>-|TRBV19|TRBJ1-4|TRBD1
CASSETGIREKLFF
TGTGCCAGTAGTGAGACAGGGATAAGAGAAAAACTGTTTTTT
>-|TRBV16|TRBJ1-4|-
CASSQFSLRQMEKLFF
TGTGCCAGCAGCCAATTCTCTCTAAGACAGATGGAAAAACTGTTTTTT
>medium-sized|TRBV5-1|TRBJ1-2|-
CASSFDWVGTNYGYTF
TGCGCCAGCAGCTTCGATTGGGTAGGAACTAACTATGGCTACACCTTC
>-|TRBV13|TRBJ2-7|-
CASSYPRGGGEQYF
TGTGCCAGCAGCTACCCCAGGGGTGGGGGCGAGCAGTACTTC
>-|TRBV19|TRBJ2-3|-
CASGQSRDTQYF
TGTGCCAGTGGACAGAGTAGAGATACGCAGTATTTT
>-|TRBV28|TRBJ2-2|-
CASSSRGGTGELFF
TGTGCCAGCAGTAGCCGTGGGGGGACCGGGGAGCTGTTTTTT
>-|TRBV5-1|TRBJ2-7|-
CASSLAGGPNYEQYF
TGCGCCAGCAGCTTGGCCGGGGGGCCCAACTACGAGCAGTACTTC
>once|TRBV29-1|TRBJ2-1|-
CSASPPGRRGEQFF
TGCAGCGCCTCCCCTCCGGGACGGAGAGGTGAGCAGTTCTTC
>-|TRBV6-6|TRBJ1-1|-
CASSGPEAFF
TGTGCCAGCTCCGGGCCCGAAGCTTTCTTT
>-|TRBV5-6|TRBJ1-3|-
CASSPSDAGNTIYF
TGTGCCAGCAGCCCGTCCGACGCGGGAAACACCATATATTTT
>-|TRBV29-1|TRBJ2-5|-
CSVGFGTQYF
TGCAGCGTTGGGTTTGGGACCCAGTACTTC
>-|TRBV5-1|TRBJ2-7|-
CASSRTVTYEQYF
TGCGCCAGCAGTCGAACAGTTACTTACGAGCAGTACTTC
>-|TRBV30|TRBJ2-7|-
CAWVNPGLKGEQYF
TGTGCCTGGGTCAACCCGGGCCTCAAAGGCGAGCAGTACTTC
>-|TRBV19|TRBJ2-1|-
CATRGRGVNEQFF
TGTGCTACACGTGGAAGGGGTGTAAATGAGCAGTTCTTC
>-|TRBV5-6|TRBJ2-2|-
CASSFLGELFF
TGTGCCAGCAGCTTCCTCGGGGAGCTGTTTTTT
>-|TRBV7-2|TRBJ2-7|-
CASSLAGSAYEQYF
TGTGCCAGCAGCCTGGCAGGGAGCGCCTACGAGCAGTACTTC
>-|TRBV5-6|TRBJ2-7|TRBD1
CASSLITGVSYEQYF
TGTGCCAGCAGCTTGATTACAGGGGTCTCCTACGAGCAGTACTTC
>-|TRBV4-1|TRBJ2-5|TRBD2
CASSQASGGTRETQYF
TGCGCCAGCAGCCAGGCTAGCGGGGGTACTAGGGAGACCCAGTACTTC
>-|TRBV5-1|TRBJ2-3|-
CASSLQRGGTDTQYF
TGCGCCAGCAGCTTACAGCGAGGGGGCACAGATACGCAGTATTTT
>-|TRBV7-8|TRBJ1-3|-
CASSADDLPGNTIYF
TGTGCCAGCAGCGCTGATGACTTGCCTGGAAACACCATATATTTT
>-|TRBV19|TRBJ1-4|-
CASRDGNGEKLFF
TGTGCCAGTAGGGACGGGAATGGTGAAAAACTGTTTTTT
>-|TRBV18|TRBJ2-2|-
CASSGAMAGELFF
TGTGCCAGCTCAGGGGCGATGGCCGGGGAGCTGTTTTTT
>-|TRBV5-1|TRBJ1-5|-
CASSRGENQPQHF
TGCGCCAGCAGTCGGGGAGAGAATCAGCCCCAGCATTTT
>-|TRBV18|TRBJ1-6|-
CASSPRTQEPLHF
TGTGCCAGCTCACCGAGGACCCAGGAACCCCTCCACTTT